This T cell receptor (beta chain) is drawn from a study of graft-versus-host responses after intestinal transplantation. Turning to the study itself: All of the recipients had induction that used anti-thymocyte globulin, then tacrolimus and steroids for 2 to 3 years.

Looked up from germline, CDR1 is LNHDA and CDR2 is SQIVND (reference sequence). CDR3 length: 14 amino acids. Trimming shortened V by 6 bases and J by 4 bases, and 16 bases separated the two germline ends. Notes on this clone: The target antigen is unknown.

Clones were read by immunoSEQ multiplex PCR, and TCRdb kept only the in-frame ones, dropping some. In the table there are about 120,000 clones, approximately 95% of which are singletons. Study findings and constraints: Across patients carrying graft-donor T cell macrochimerism, allografts held high graft-versus-host to host-versus-graft clonal ratios. Early declines in HvG clones that occurred post-transplant were associated with peak circulating GvH clone levels. There were GvH clones found in recipient marrow, and some of them appeared first in ileum or blood.

This specimen was unstimulated CD8+ T cells sorted from spleen or lymph node cells, taken before intestinal transplant. The TCR was taken from a human donor who received an intestinal transplant. This sequence joins TRBV19 and TRBJ2-7; perhaps TRBD2 as D (7 bases). Here the CDR3 DNA reads TGTGCCAGTAGCCCGGGGGGCTGGGGATACGAGCAGTACTTC. Amino acid sequence: CASSPGGWGYEQYF.